This TCR beta chain was sequenced for a study of cytomegalovirus exposure and HLA in healthy donors. From germline, CDR1 is SGHTA and CDR2 FQGNSA. This CDR3 has 15 residues. V was clipped by 3 bases and J by 1 base, with 10 bases between them. The PCR was carried out with 60 Vbeta primers and 13 Jbeta primers. TCRdb's copy holds only in-frame clones and misses some; the assay was immunoSEQ multiplex PCR. In the table there are approximately 44,000 clones, 64% of which are singletons. The chain has TRBV7-2 and TRBJ2-1, with D possibly matching TRBD1 (6 bases). The sequenced material came from PBMCs. The TCR originated in a human donor in good health. CDR3 residues: CASSFRGDSYNEQFF. The CDR3 DNA reads TGTGCCAGCAGCTTCAGGGGAGATTCCTACAATGAGCAGTTCTTC.